A single sample is the source of the 30 T cell receptor beta chains below, sequenced in a study of spatial heterogeneity in lung cancer. Described time point: sample taken at primary tumor resection. TCRdb re-called the 5' RACE reads through MiXCR, storing one row per CDR3 protein. The data show more than 45,000 distinct CDR3 sequences, over 4.5% seen once. Sequencing was performed on PBMCs, taken at surgery. The receptors originated from a male donor with early-stage non-small cell lung cancer.

This clonotype was detected many times. The rearrangement uses TRBV10-3 and TRBJ1-5, with 7 nucleotides matching TRBD1. Per the germline V gene, CDR1 is ENHRY and CDR2 is SYGVKD. V was pared by 5 bases and J by 5 bases, with 6 bases of the junction left unmatched. The CDR3 covers 14 residues. The CDR3 region has the DNA TGTGCCATCAGTCCAGACAGGGACGATCAGCCCCAGCATTTT. As protein: CAISPDRDDQPQHF.

The table lists this clonotype with many counts. The chain is built from TRBV11-3 and TRBJ2-2, with D possibly TRBD1 on 5 matching bases. The CDR3 is 14 residues long. Trimming removed 4 bases from V and 3 bases from J, with 9 bases in between. In germline, CDR1 is SGHNT, CDR2 YENEEA. The CDR3 DNA reads as TGTGCCAGCAGCTGGACACAGGACACCGGGGAGCTGTTTTTT. It encodes CASSWTQDTGELFF.

The rearrangement uses TRBV11-2 and TRBJ2-3, with D unclear. There are 16 residues in the CDR3. V was trimmed by 2 bases and J by 7 bases, leaving 19 bases between them. CDR1 SGHAT and CDR2 FQNNGV come from the germline V gene. In DNA, the CDR3 is TGTGCCAGCAGCTTATTAGGTGGTTGGGTCAGTAATACGCAGTATTTT. It encodes CASSLLGGWVSNTQYF.

This clonotype showed up many times. This chain links TRBV6-6 with TRBJ2-7; TRBD2 agrees at 8 bases. Germline loops: CDR1 MNHNY, CDR2 SVGAGI (reference sequence). V was clipped by 7 bases and J by 3 bases; unmatched bases: 8. The CDR3 contains 14 residues. For the CDR3, the DNA is TGTGCCAGCACGGGAGGGACCCTCAACTACGAGCAGTACTTC. This gives the protein CASTGGTLNYEQYF.

The V and J genes are TRBV3-1 and TRBJ2-7, with TRBD2 matching over 9 bases. Losses at the gene ends were 8 bases for V and 2 bases for J; bases not matched to a gene: 4. Per germline, CDR1 LGHDT and CDR2 YNNKEL (reference sequence). The CDR3 consists of 13 residues. The CDR3 here is CASRLAGTYEQYF. The CDR3 DNA sequence: TGTGCCAGCCGGCTAGCGGGAACCTACGAGCAGTACTTC.

This clonotype was observed at least ten times. The V call is TRBV20-1, the J call TRBJ1-5, with D perhaps TRBD1 (6 bases). The CDR3 runs to 17 residues. Germline V gene lookup returns CDR1 DFQATT and CDR2 SNEGSKA (reference sequence). V was pared by 1 base and J by 0 bases, with 16 bases between. The CDR3 nucleotides are TGCAGTGCTAGAGTACCGCAGGGGAACCTTAGCAATCAGCCCCAGCATTTT. It translates to CSARVPQGNLSNQPQHF.

This clonotype was seen repeatedly, ten times or more. The genes are TRBV29-1 and TRBJ1-6; D uncertain. CDR1 SQVTM and CDR2 ANQGSEA come from the germline V gene. The CDR3 consists of 10 residues. Trimming removed 4 bases at V and 11 bases at J, with 6 bases between. Written as DNA, the CDR3 is TGCAGCGTTGTAATCCCACCCCTCCACTTT. Translated, it gives CSVVIPPLHF.

This rearrangement joins TRBV15 to TRBJ2-1; D is undetermined. V lost 0 bases and J lost 0, with 12 bases in between. The germline V gene encodes CDR1 LNHNV and CDR2 YYDKDF (reference sequence). The CDR3 runs to 17 residues. The CDR3 DNA is TGTGCCACCAGCAGAGATGACTTTTCCAGCTCCTACAATGAGCAGTTCTTC. Its protein is CATSRDDFSSSYNEQFF. The full variable domain, with the rest looked up from reference TRBV15 and TRBJ2-1, is DAMVIQNPRYQVTQFGKPVTLSCSQTLNHNVMYWYQQKSSQAPKLLFHYYDKDFNNEADTPDNFQSRRPNTSFCFLDIRSPGLGDTAMYLCATSRDDFSSSYNEQFFGPGTRLTVL.

This clonotype was counted ten times or more. The V gene is TRBV7-9, the J gene TRBJ2-3, with D possibly TRBD1 on 5 matching bases. V lost 1 base to trimming and J lost 3 bases, with 14 bases between them. This CDR3 contains 16 residues. The germline V gene has CDR1 SEHNR and CDR2 FQNEAQ (reference sequence). The CDR3 DNA reads as TGTGCCAGCAGCTTAGTTCTGGCGTCAGGGACAGATACGCAGTATTTT. Protein sequence: CASSLVLASGTDTQYF.

This clonotype came up a few times. The rearrangement joins TRBV25-1 to TRBJ2-5; D is possibly TRBD2 (6 bases). CDR3 length: 13 amino acids. The V gene's germline CDR1 is MGHDK and CDR2 SYGVNS. V was shortened by 4 bases and J by 4 bases, with 10 bases between the two germline ends. The CDR3 sequence is CASSVGSRETQYF. CDR3 nucleotide sequence: TGTGCCAGCAGTGTCGGGAGCCGAGAGACCCAGTACTTC.

This rearrangement joins TRBV3-1 to TRBJ2-2; no reliable D call. The CDR3 is made up of 13 amino acids. The V gene lost 3 bases and the J gene lost 4 bases, with 6 bases spanning the gap. CDR1 and CDR2 (germline): LGHDT, YNNKEL (reference sequence). The CDR3 loop is CASSQLLTGELFF. CDR3 nucleotide sequence: TGTGCCAGCAGCCAGCTCCTCACCGGGGAGCTGTTTTTT.

This clonotype was seen repeatedly, ten times or more. The rearrangement joins TRBV4-1 to TRBJ2-7; 8 nucleotides agree with TRBD1. CDR1 MGHRA and CDR2 YSYEKL come from the germline V gene. The V segment lost 3 bases and the J segment 2 bases; nucleotides outside the gene matches: 9. CDR3 length equals 16 residues. The CDR3, as DNA: TGCGCCAGCAGCCAGCGTCCGGGACAGGAGACCTACGAGCAGTACTTC. Amino acid sequence: CASSQRPGQETYEQYF.

There are many counts of this clonotype. V and J are TRBV7-2 and TRBJ2-5; the match to TRBD1 covers 12 bases. The CDR3 spans 15 residues. Trimming removed 5 bases from V and 7 bases from J; junction bases left unmatched: 8. Per the germline V gene, CDR1 is SGHTA and CDR2 is FQGNSA. The CDR3, as DNA: TGTGCCAGCAGCGTCCGGGACAGGGGGCGCGGGACCCAGTACTTC. Translation gives CASSVRDRGRGTQYF. Together with reference TRBV7-2 and TRBJ2-5, the CDR3 gives the full variable domain: GAGVSQSPSNKVTEKGKDVELRCDPISGHTALYWYRQSLGQGLEFLIYFQGNSAPDKSGLPSDRFSAERTGGSVSTLTIQRTQQEDSAVYLCASSVRDRGRGTQYFGPGTRLLVL.

This clonotype showed up many times. This chain joins TRBV5-4 and TRBJ2-5; no definite D call. The CDR3 has 15 amino acids. The germline V gene encodes CDR1 SGHNT and CDR2 YYREEE (reference sequence). Trimming took off 1 base at V and 9 bases at J, with 19 bases between the two ends. The CDR3 nucleotides read TGTGCCAGCAGCTTGTCAGGAGTCCCCCGGGCTTCCCAGTACTTC. Residues: CASSLSGVPRASQYF.

This clonotype was seen ten or more times. The chain couples TRBV28 to TRBJ2-3; D assignment may be TRBD1 or TRBD2 (6 bases each). Between the trimmed V and J ends, which lost 10 bases and 4 bases, there was a span of 18 bases. CDR3 length: 14 residues. Looked up from germline, CDR1 is MDHEN and CDR2 is SYDVKM. CDR3 in DNA: TGTGCCACCAATGAGGGGGGCCGGTCAGATACGCAGTATTTT. It is translated as CATNEGGRSDTQYF.

At least ten counts were recorded for this clonotype. CDR3 sequence reads: CASSPRGSGANVLTF. CDR3 nucleotides: TGTGCCAGCAGCCCTCGAGGGTCTGGGGCCAACGTCCTGACTTTC. The chain employs TRBV5-6 and TRBJ2-6; D perhaps matches TRBD2 (5 bases). Germline values: CDR1 SGHDT, CDR2 YYEEEE. V was trimmed by 4 bases and J by 1 base, leaving 9 bases between them. This CDR3 region has 15 residues.

This clonotype was counted ten times or more. The chain uses TRBV7-8 and TRBJ1-1, with 10 bases identical to TRBD1. Germline-derived CDR1 and CDR2 are SGHVS and FQNEAQ. CDR3 length: 15 residues. J gave up 0 bases and V 8 bases, and 6 bases lay outside the gene matches. CDR3 loop: CASRAGQGMNTEAFF. CDR3 sequence (DNA): TGTGCCAGCCGGGCGGGACAGGGGATGAACACTGAAGCTTTCTTT.

This clonotype was detected a few times. The genes are TRBV5-1 and TRBJ2-1; a possible D gene is TRBD2 (5 bases). With 0 bases removed from V and 2 bases from J, the gap between germline ends came to 6 bases. This CDR3 region has 14 residues. Germline V CDR1 and CDR2: SGHRS, YFSETQ. The CDR3 DNA reads TGCGCCAGCAGCTTGGACGGGACCTACAATGAGCAGTTCTTC. This encodes CASSLDGTYNEQFF.

This clonotype was found many times. The chain recombines TRBV28 with TRBJ2-5; D ambiguous. The length of the CDR3 is 13 residues. The V gene lost 2 bases and the J gene lost 5 bases, with 9 bases spanning the gap. Germline lookup yields CDR1 MDHEN and CDR2 SYDVKM. CDR3 region: CASSLPPAETQYF. The CDR3 bases are TGTGCCAGCAGTTTACCCCCAGCCGAGACCCAGTACTTC.

This clonotype has a count of ten or more. V usage is TRBV6-5 and J usage is TRBJ2-5; possibly TRBD1 or TRBD2 for D (5 bases each). The V end was cut by 0 bases, the J end by 6 bases, with 8 bases between. This CDR3 is 13 amino acids long. Per the germline V gene, CDR1 is MNHEY and CDR2 is SVGAGI. In nucleotides, the CDR3 is TGTGCCAGCAGTTACTCGGGACGGAAGACCCAGTACTTC. Translating it yields CASSYSGRKTQYF.

This clonotype was counted ten times or more. The chain employs TRBV20-1 and TRBJ2-1, with D perhaps TRBD1 or TRBD2 (5 bases each). Germline CDR1 reads DFQATT; CDR2 reads SNEGSKA (reference sequence). Trimming cost V 0 bases and J 0 bases, with 15 bases left between them. The CDR3 extends over 17 amino acids. The CDR3 is CSARDRGSQPSYNEQFF. CDR3 nucleotide sequence: TGCAGTGCTAGAGATCGGGGCAGCCAGCCCTCCTACAATGAGCAGTTCTTC.

This clonotype was seen at least ten times. This chain connects TRBV7-9 to TRBJ2-6; tentatively, D is TRBD1 or TRBD2 (5 bases each). Germline V lookup: CDR1 SEHNR, CDR2 FQNEAQ (reference sequence). Trimming cost V 1 base and J 4 bases, with 11 bases left between them. The CDR3 is made up of 16 amino acids. The CDR3 protein is CASSLDGGSGANVLTF. CDR3 sequence (DNA): TGTGCCAGCAGCTTAGATGGGGGTTCAGGGGCCAACGTCCTGACTTTC.

This clonotype has at least ten counts. The J gene is TRBJ2-1, the V gene TRBV15; the D is unclear. CDR3 size: 14 residues. Germline V CDR1 and CDR2: LNHNV, YYDKDF (reference sequence). V lost 8 bases and J 0 bases, leaving 11 bases between the germline ends. The CDR3 spells CATYSPPSYNEQFF. In nucleotides, the CDR3 is TGTGCCACCTACTCGCCGCCCTCCTACAATGAGCAGTTCTTC.

This clonotype was seen repeatedly, ten times or more. The chain employs TRBV6-1 and TRBJ1-5, with D unresolved. CDR3 length equals 14 residues. V dropped 6 bases and J dropped 1 base, with 10 bases sitting between them. Per germline, CDR1 MNHNS and CDR2 SASEGT. In nucleotides, the CDR3 is TGTGCCAGCAGCACCTCTATGAGCAATCAGCCCCAGCATTTT. It yields the protein CASSTSMSNQPQHF.

This chain connects TRBV2 to TRBJ2-3; 9 bases are a match to TRBD2. This CDR3 has 14 amino acids. In germline, CDR1 is SNHLY, CDR2 FYNNEI. J gave up 3 bases and V 5 bases, and 3 bases lay outside the gene matches. CDR3 coding DNA: TGTGCCAGCAGTCGGCTAGCGGGAACAGATACGCAGTATTTT. It is translated as CASSRLAGTDTQYF.

This clonotype came up a few times. The junction departs from germline at one end; a sequencing error may be responsible. V usage is TRBV12-3 or TRBV12-4 and J usage is TRBJ2-1; D not certain. CDR3 length: 11 amino acids. The CDR3 nucleotides read TGTGTCAGCAGTCAGGACAATGAGCAGTTCTTC. This gives the protein CVSSQDNEQFF.

The sample holds many counts of this clonotype. The rearrangement uses TRBV11-2 and TRBJ2-1, with 10 nucleotides matching TRBD2. V trimming: 1 base; J trimming: 3 bases; junction bases outside the gene matches: 0. CDR3 length equals 15 residues. Germline CDR1 and CDR2: SGHAT and FQNNGV. The CDR3 DNA reads TGTGCCAGCAGCTTAGCTAGCGGGAGCTACAATGAGCAGTTCTTC. Its translation: CASSLASGSYNEQFF.

This clonotype appeared many times. The rearrangement links TRBV7-8 to TRBJ2-1, with TRBD2 identical over 12 bases. The CDR3 length is 15 residues. The germline V gene encodes CDR1 SGHVS and CDR2 FQNEAQ. Losses at the gene ends were 3 bases for V and 8 bases for J; bases not matched to a gene: 5. The CDR3 bases are TGTGCCAGCAGCTTTACTAGCGGGAGGTCTGATGAGCAGTTCTTC. It encodes CASSFTSGRSDEQFF.

This clonotype was counted many times. The J gene is TRBJ2-7, the V gene TRBV29-1; D may be TRBD1 (6 bases). The germline V and J ends were trimmed by 0 bases and 6 bases, with 12 bases remaining between them. Germline CDR1 SQVTM, CDR2 ANQGSEA. The CDR3 spans 13 residues. The CDR3 sequence is CSVEEIPGVEQYF. Here the CDR3 DNA reads TGCAGCGTTGAAGAAATTCCAGGGGTCGAGCAGTACTTC.

For the CDR3, the DNA is TGTGCCTGGAGTGTACTAGGTCTGAACACCGGGGAGCTGTTTTTT. Its protein product is CAWSVLGLNTGELFF. This sequence joins TRBV30 and TRBJ2-2; possibly TRBD2 for D (5 bases). The CDR3 runs to 15 residues. Germline assignment: CDR1 GTSNPN and CDR2 SVGIG (reference sequence). With 0 bases removed from V and 1 base from J, the gap between germline ends came to 9 bases.